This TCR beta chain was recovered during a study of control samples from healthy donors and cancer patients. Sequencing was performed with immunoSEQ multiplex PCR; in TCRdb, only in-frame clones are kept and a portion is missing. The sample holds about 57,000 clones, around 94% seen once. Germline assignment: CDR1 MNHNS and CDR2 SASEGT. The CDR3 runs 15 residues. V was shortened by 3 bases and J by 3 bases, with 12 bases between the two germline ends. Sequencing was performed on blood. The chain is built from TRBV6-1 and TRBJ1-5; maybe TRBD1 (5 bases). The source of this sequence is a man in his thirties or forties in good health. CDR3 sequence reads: CASSEVPGNNQPQHF. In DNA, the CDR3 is TGTGCCAGCAGTGAGGTCCCAGGGAACAATCAGCCCCAGCATTTT.